Listed below are T cell receptor beta chains from one sample, sequenced in a study of blood T cell repertoires in COVID-19. This table comes from immunoSEQ multiplex PCR, and its TCRdb copy is limited to in-frame clones, with some not included. Of 25,000 to 30,000 clones detected, 85% to 90% appear once; the ten largest clones hold 9% to 15%. The material sequenced was peripheral blood. All receptors come from a human donor in a cohort sampled during active COVID-19. The donor label of this sample is uncertain. Both conserved end residues are part of each CDR3. D genes are given only for firm matches. A clone size is listed for some rows: how often the clone was seen (once, few, many), or a class if it is expanded.

CDR3 protein: CASSVAGADTQYF
CDR3 DNA: TGTGCCAGCAGCGTAGCCGGGGCAGATACGCAGTATTTT
clone size: NA
V gene: TRBV9
D gene: NA
J gene: TRBJ2-3
CDR3 length: 13

CDR3 protein: CASSHRVIWDTGELFF
CDR3 DNA: TGTGCCAGCAGTCACAGGGTTATTTGGGACACCGGGGAGCTGTTTTTT
clone size: once
V gene: TRBV21-1
D gene: NA
J gene: TRBJ2-2
CDR3 length: 16

CDR3 protein: CASIIGPGGGDEQFF
CDR3 DNA: TGTGCCAGCATTATCGGCCCGGGAGGCGGCGATGAGCAGTTCTTC
clone size: NA
V gene: TRBV6-5
D gene: TRBD2
J gene: TRBJ2-1
CDR3 length: 15

CDR3 protein: CASGKGETNTGELFF
CDR3 DNA: TGTGCCAGCGGGAAGGGGGAGACGAACACCGGGGAGCTGTTTTTT
clone size: few
V gene: TRBV19
D gene: NA
J gene: TRBJ2-2
CDR3 length: 15

CDR3 protein: CASSRIGGSWDTQYF
CDR3 DNA: TGTGCCAGCAGCCGGATTGGCGGGAGTTGGGATACGCAGTATTTT
clone size: NA
V gene: TRBV7-2
D gene: TRBD2
J gene: TRBJ2-3
CDR3 length: 15

CDR3 protein: CASSPGLVSEQFF
CDR3 DNA: TGTGCCAGCAGCCCCGGACTAGTCAGTGAGCAGTTCTTC
clone size: NA
V gene: TRBV7-8
D gene: TRBD2
J gene: TRBJ2-1
CDR3 length: 13

CDR3 protein: CASSAGGNTEAFF
CDR3 DNA: TGTGCCAGCAGCGCAGGGGGAAACACTGAAGCTTTCTTT
clone size: NA
V gene: TRBV7-3
D gene: TRBD1
J gene: TRBJ1-1
CDR3 length: 13

CDR3 protein: CASSPGRDRGTYEQYF
CDR3 DNA: TGCGCCAGCAGCCCGGGCCGGGACAGGGGTACCTACGAGCAGTACTTC
clone size: NA
V gene: TRBV5-1
D gene: TRBD1
J gene: TRBJ2-7
CDR3 length: 16

CDR3 protein: CASTPGDQETQYF
CDR3 DNA: TGTGCCTCCACCCCGGGGGATCAAGAGACCCAGTACTTC
clone size: NA
V gene: TRBV12-3/TRBV12-4
D gene: NA
J gene: TRBJ2-5
CDR3 length: 13

CDR3 protein: CAWGGTSGSYNEQFF
CDR3 DNA: TGTGCCTGGGGGGGGACTAGCGGATCCTACAATGAGCAGTTCTTC
clone size: NA
V gene: TRBV30
D gene: TRBD2
J gene: TRBJ2-1
CDR3 length: 15

CDR3 protein: CAGSELGRTGELFF
CDR3 DNA: TGTGCCGGTAGCGAACTAGGGCGGACCGGGGAGCTGTTTTTT
clone size: NA
V gene: TRBV30
D gene: NA
J gene: TRBJ2-2
CDR3 length: 14

CDR3 protein: CASTDGGANYGYTF
CDR3 DNA: TGCGCCAGCACCGACGGTGGAGCTAACTATGGCTACACCTTC
clone size: NA
V gene: TRBV5-1
D gene: NA
J gene: TRBJ1-2
CDR3 length: 14

CDR3 protein: CASSLAASGTSTDTQYF
CDR3 DNA: TGCGCCAGCAGCTTGGCGGCTAGCGGTACTAGCACAGATACGCAGTATTTT
clone size: NA
V gene: TRBV5-1
D gene: TRBD2
J gene: TRBJ2-3
CDR3 length: 17

CDR3 protein: CASSSGQNNEQFF
CDR3 DNA: TGCGCCAGCAGCTCGGGACAGAACAATGAGCAGTTCTTC
clone size: NA
V gene: TRBV5-1
D gene: TRBD1
J gene: TRBJ2-1
CDR3 length: 13

CDR3 protein: CASSLGTEPSNQPQHF
CDR3 DNA: TGCGCCAGCAGCTTGGGGACAGAGCCTAGCAATCAGCCCCAGCATTTT
clone size: NA
V gene: TRBV5-1
D gene: NA
J gene: TRBJ1-5
CDR3 length: 16

CDR3 protein: CASSRPGSGEKLFF
CDR3 DNA: TGTGCCAGCAGCCGCCCGGGGAGCGGAGAAAAACTGTTTTTT
clone size: NA
V gene: TRBV5-8
D gene: NA
J gene: TRBJ1-4
CDR3 length: 14

CDR3 protein: CASSSRTSIDTQYF
CDR3 DNA: TGCGCCAGCAGCTCCCGGACTAGCATAGATACGCAGTATTTT
clone size: once
V gene: TRBV5-1
D gene: TRBD2
J gene: TRBJ2-3
CDR3 length: 14

CDR3 protein: CASSEGLAGVTGELFF
CDR3 DNA: TGTGCCAGCAGCGAGGGACTAGCGGGAGTAACAGGGGAGCTGTTTTTT
clone size: NA
V gene: TRBV7-3
D gene: TRBD2
J gene: TRBJ2-2
CDR3 length: 16

CDR3 protein: CASEQPGQGTYEQYF
CDR3 DNA: TGTGCCAGTGAACAACCGGGACAGGGGACCTACGAGCAGTACTTC
clone size: NA
V gene: TRBV25-1
D gene: TRBD1
J gene: TRBJ2-7
CDR3 length: 15

CDR3 protein: CASRSQGAVELFF
CDR3 DNA: TGTGCCAGCAGGTCACAGGGGGCGGTGGAGCTGTTTTTT
clone size: NA
V gene: TRBV28
D gene: TRBD1
J gene: TRBJ2-2
CDR3 length: 13

CDR3 protein: CASSLGGFRTAYEQYF
CDR3 DNA: TGCGCCAGCAGCTTGGGGGGCTTTAGGACAGCCTACGAGCAGTACTTC
clone size: NA
V gene: TRBV5-1
D gene: NA
J gene: TRBJ2-7
CDR3 length: 16

CDR3 protein: CASSVGQESSYEQYF
CDR3 DNA: TGTGCCAGCAGCGTTGGACAGGAAAGCTCCTACGAGCAGTACTTC
clone size: once
V gene: TRBV9
D gene: TRBD1
J gene: TRBJ2-7
CDR3 length: 15

CDR3 protein: CASSTDRGHGYTF
CDR3 DNA: TGTGCCAGCAGCACGGACAGGGGGCATGGCTACACCTTC
clone size: few
V gene: TRBV2
D gene: TRBD1
J gene: TRBJ1-2
CDR3 length: 13

CDR3 protein: CASSPKGSGAGGSSEQYF
CDR3 DNA: TGCGCCAGCAGCCCTAAAGGATCTGGCGCGGGAGGAAGTTCCGAGCAGTACTTC
clone size: NA
V gene: TRBV4-1
D gene: TRBD2
J gene: TRBJ2-7
CDR3 length: 18

CDR3 protein: CASSLAPGQSVSPLHF
CDR3 DNA: TGCGCCAGCAGCTTGGCTCCGGGACAGTCGGTTTCACCCCTCCACTTT
clone size: NA
V gene: TRBV5-1
D gene: TRBD1
J gene: TRBJ1-6
CDR3 length: 16

CDR3 protein: CASSPPGQGNTEAFF
CDR3 DNA: TGTGCCAGCAGCCCACCGGGACAGGGGAACACTGAAGCTTTCTTT
clone size: few
V gene: TRBV7-9
D gene: TRBD1
J gene: TRBJ1-1
CDR3 length: 15

CDR3 protein: CASNLAGGNTEAFF
CDR3 DNA: TGTGCCAGCAACCTGGCGGGAGGGAACACTGAAGCTTTCTTT
clone size: NA
V gene: TRBV6-5
D gene: NA
J gene: TRBJ1-1
CDR3 length: 14

CDR3 protein: CASSWQGGPLPEAFF
CDR3 DNA: TGTGCCAGCAGCTGGCAGGGGGGACCCCTGCCTGAAGCTTTCTTT
clone size: NA
V gene: TRBV5-6
D gene: TRBD1
J gene: TRBJ1-1
CDR3 length: 15

CDR3 protein: CARGTSGIPPNTGELFF
CDR3 DNA: TGCGCCAGGGGGACTAGCGGGATTCCGCCTAACACCGGGGAGCTGTTTTTT
clone size: NA
V gene: TRBV5-1
D gene: TRBD2
J gene: TRBJ2-2
CDR3 length: 17

CDR3 protein: CASSFGQPNTGELFF
CDR3 DNA: TGTGCCAGCAGCTTTGGACAGCCTAATACCGGGGAGCTGTTTTTT
clone size: NA
V gene: TRBV11-3
D gene: NA
J gene: TRBJ2-2
CDR3 length: 15

CDR3 protein: CASSLASRNTEAFF
CDR3 DNA: TGTGCCAGCAGCCTAGCCAGCAGAAACACTGAAGCTTTCTTT
clone size: NA
V gene: TRBV28
D gene: NA
J gene: TRBJ1-1
CDR3 length: 14

CDR3 protein: CASSRRDSAYEQYF
CDR3 DNA: TGTGCCAGCAGTCGCCGGGACAGCGCCTACGAGCAGTACTTC
clone size: NA
V gene: TRBV27
D gene: TRBD1
J gene: TRBJ2-7
CDR3 length: 14

CDR3 protein: CASSTRDGVAKNIQYF
CDR3 DNA: TGTGCCAGCAGCACCCGAGATGGAGTGGCCAAAAACATTCAGTACTTC
clone size: NA
V gene: TRBV7-2
D gene: NA
J gene: TRBJ2-4
CDR3 length: 16

CDR3 protein: CASSEESIMNTEAFF
CDR3 DNA: TGTGCCAGCAGTGAAGAAAGCATCATGAACACTGAAGCTTTCTTT
clone size: NA
V gene: TRBV6-1
D gene: NA
J gene: TRBJ1-1
CDR3 length: 15

CDR3 protein: CASTRDSWAYEQYF
CDR3 DNA: TGTGCCAGCACACGAGACAGTTGGGCCTACGAGCAGTACTTC
clone size: NA
V gene: TRBV7-9
D gene: NA
J gene: TRBJ2-7
CDR3 length: 14

CDR3 protein: CATSETTGSPEQYF
CDR3 DNA: TGTGCCACCAGTGAAACGACAGGGTCCCCCGAGCAGTACTTC
clone size: NA
V gene: TRBV24-1
D gene: TRBD1
J gene: TRBJ2-7
CDR3 length: 14

CDR3 protein: CATLTGEGKLFF
CDR3 DNA: TGTGCCACCTTAACAGGGGAAGGAAAACTGTTTTTT
clone size: medium-sized
V gene: TRBV6-5
D gene: TRBD1
J gene: TRBJ1-4
CDR3 length: 12

CDR3 protein: CASSLRDSYEQYF
CDR3 DNA: TGTGCCAGCAGTCTCAGGGATTCCTACGAGCAGTACTTC
clone size: NA
V gene: TRBV27
D gene: NA
J gene: TRBJ2-7
CDR3 length: 13

CDR3 protein: CASSSSQGLRNEQYF
CDR3 DNA: TGTGCCAGCAGTTCCTCACAGGGATTGCGTAACGAGCAGTACTTC
clone size: NA
V gene: TRBV6-5
D gene: NA
J gene: TRBJ2-7
CDR3 length: 15

CDR3 protein: CASATAPSGANVLTF
CDR3 DNA: TGTGCCAGCGCGACAGCCCCCTCTGGGGCCAACGTCCTGACTTTC
clone size: NA
V gene: TRBV6-5
D gene: NA
J gene: TRBJ2-6
CDR3 length: 15

CDR3 protein: CASSRTGLAGSSTDTQYF
CDR3 DNA: TGTGCCAGTAGTAGAACGGGACTAGCGGGATCTAGCACAGATACGCAGTATTTT
clone size: once
V gene: TRBV19
D gene: TRBD2
J gene: TRBJ2-3
CDR3 length: 18

CDR3 protein: CASSSQGAWSNYGYTF
CDR3 DNA: TGTGCCAGCAGCAGCCAGGGGGCTTGGTCTAACTATGGCTACACCTTC
clone size: NA
V gene: TRBV5-4
D gene: TRBD1
J gene: TRBJ1-2
CDR3 length: 16

CDR3 protein: CASSPISGGHTEAFF
CDR3 DNA: TGTGCCAGCTCACCAATATCAGGGGGCCACACTGAAGCTTTCTTT
clone size: once
V gene: TRBV18
D gene: TRBD1
J gene: TRBJ1-1
CDR3 length: 15

CDR3 protein: CASSLTAGATDTQYF
CDR3 DNA: TGTGCCAGCAGCTTAACGGCGGGAGCTACAGATACGCAGTATTTT
clone size: NA
V gene: TRBV7-3
D gene: TRBD2
J gene: TRBJ2-3
CDR3 length: 15

CDR3 protein: CASSMTGTRTDTQYF
CDR3 DNA: TGCGCCAGCTCAATGACAGGAACACGCACAGATACGCAGTATTTT
clone size: NA
V gene: TRBV4-1
D gene: NA
J gene: TRBJ2-3
CDR3 length: 15